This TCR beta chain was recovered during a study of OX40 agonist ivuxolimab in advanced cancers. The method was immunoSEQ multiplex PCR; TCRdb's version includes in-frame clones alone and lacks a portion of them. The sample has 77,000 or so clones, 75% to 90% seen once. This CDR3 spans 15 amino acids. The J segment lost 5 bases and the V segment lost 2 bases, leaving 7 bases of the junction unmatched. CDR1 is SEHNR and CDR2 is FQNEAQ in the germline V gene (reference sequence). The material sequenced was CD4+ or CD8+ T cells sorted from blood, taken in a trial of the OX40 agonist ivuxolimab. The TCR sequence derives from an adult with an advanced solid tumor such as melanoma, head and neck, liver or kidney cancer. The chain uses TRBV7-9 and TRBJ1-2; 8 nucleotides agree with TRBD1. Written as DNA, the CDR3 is TGTGCCAGCAGCTTAAGGCAGGGGGCAGGGTATGGCTACACCTTC. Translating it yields CASSLRQGAGYGYTF.